Listed here are 16 T cell receptor beta chains from one sample, sequenced in a study of T cells in Graves' hyperthyroidism and ophthalmopathy. TCR beta CDR3 regions were amplified from RNA. HTBI primers drove first-round RT-PCR of the TCR CDR3. TCRdb fed the multiplex PCR reads into MiXCR, producing one record per CDR3 protein. The sample shows about 560,000 distinct CDR3 sequences, around 17% of them seen only once. Material: blood. Receptors were obtained from a young woman with Graves' hyperthyroidism.

The chain links TRBV30 to TRBJ1-5; 7 bases fit TRBD1. Germline loops: CDR1 GTSNPN, CDR2 SVGIG (reference sequence). V lost 3 bases and J lost 1; bases outside the gene matches: 6. There are 15 residues in the CDR3. CDR3 sequence reads: CAWRSRDSSNQPQHF. CDR3 nucleotides: TGTGCCTGGAGATCCCGGGACAGCAGCAATCAGCCCCAGCATTTT.

The chain employs TRBV10-3 and TRBJ1-4, with D possibly matching TRBD1 (5 bases). Trimming removed 0 bases at V and 7 bases at J, with 12 bases between. Germline CDR1 reads ENHRY; CDR2 reads SYGVKD. The CDR3 runs to 15 residues. CDR3 DNA: TGTGCCATCAGTGAGTCGAAGGGGCTAGCTGAAAAACTGTTTTTT. Amino acid sequence: CAISESKGLAEKLFF.

This clonotype showed up many times. The chain has TRBV6-1 and TRBJ2-3; 13 bases map to TRBD2. Germline V gives CDR1 MNHNS, CDR2 SASEGT. The junction had 5 bases not matched to a gene; V was cut back by 4 bases and J by 4 bases. The CDR3 is 16 residues long. CDR3 nucleotides: TGTGCCAGCAGTGCAACTAGCGGGAGGGCCTCAGATACGCAGTATTTT. This encodes CASSATSGRASDTQYF.

This clonotype was counted between two and nine times. The J gene is TRBJ1-6, the V gene TRBV19; TRBD1 agrees at 9 bases. The germline V gene encodes CDR1 LNHDA and CDR2 SQIVND (reference sequence). The CDR3 runs 13 residues. J lost 8 bases, V lost 9 bases, and 5 bases had no gene match. The CDR3 loop is CASGTGRYSPLHF. The CDR3 DNA sequence: TGTGCCAGCGGGACAGGGCGGTATTCACCCCTCCACTTT.

This clonotype was counted once. A much bigger clone sits one base away, suggesting this may be a read error. Without the conserved terminal phenylalanine or tryptophan, this CDR3 likely stems from a read error. This sequence joins TRBV7-2 and TRBJ1-1; 8 bases are a match to TRBD1. The CDR3 is made up of 14 amino acids. V lost 6 bases to trimming and J lost 5 bases; unmatched junction nucleotides: 8. The germline CDR1 and CDR2 sequences are SGHTA and FQGNSA. The DNA of the CDR3 is TGTGCCAGCAGACCATACAGGGGGGGGACTGAAGCTTTCCTT. Translated: CASRPYRGGTEAFL.

This clonotype was seen ten or more times. The rearrangement joins TRBV5-1 to TRBJ1-5; no definite D call. This CDR3 is 15 amino acids long. CDR1 SGHRS and CDR2 YFSETQ come from the germline V gene. The V end lost 0 bases, the J end lost 0 bases, and 7 bases lay between the germline ends. The CDR3 DNA sequence: TGCGCCAGCAGCTTGGGGGGTCTTAGCAATCAGCCCCAGCATTTT. It encodes CASSLGGLSNQPQHF. Full variable domain (remainder filled in from reference TRBV5-1 and TRBJ1-5): KAGVTQTPRYLIKTRGQQVTLSCSPISGHRSVSWYQQTPGQGLQFLFEYFSETQRNKGNFPGRFSGRQFSNSRSEMNVSTLELGDSALYLCASSLGGLSNQPQHFGDGTRLSIL.

The table lists this clonotype with a few counts. This chain connects TRBV10-2 to TRBJ2-3; a weak D match, TRBD2 (5 bases). Between the trimmed V and J ends, which lost 6 bases and 2 bases, there was a span of 12 bases. CDR1 is WSHSY, CDR2 SAAADI, per germline. The CDR3 spans 14 residues. As DNA, the CDR3 is TGCGCCAGCAGACTAGTGATTTCCACAGATACGCAGTATTTT. It is translated as CASRLVISTDTQYF.

This clonotype was counted ten times or more. The chain joins TRBV14 to TRBJ2-7, with a possible D match to TRBD1 (5 bases). The germline V gene has CDR1 SGHDN and CDR2 FVKESK. The CDR3 spans 14 residues. Trimming took off 4 bases at V and 0 bases at J, with 10 bases between the two ends. Here the CDR3 reads CASSPYQGSYEQYF. The CDR3 DNA reads TGTGCCAGCAGCCCTTATCAGGGCTCCTACGAGCAGTACTTC.

This clonotype has at least ten counts. The chain links TRBV28 to TRBJ2-5; 11 nucleotides match TRBD2. Losses at the gene ends were 6 bases for V and 1 base for J; bases not matched to a gene: 7. The germline V gene encodes CDR1 MDHEN and CDR2 SYDVKM. The CDR3 covers 16 residues. CDR3 bases: TGTGCCAGCAGCTCCCGACTAGCGGGGTCCCAAGAGACCCAGTACTTC. Protein product: CASSSRLAGSQETQYF.

Note on this clonotype: A much larger clone differs by one base, so this may be a read error. The rearrangement links TRBV12-5 to TRBJ2-7, with a weak D call TRBD2 (7 bases). With the DNA end fitting TRBJ2-1 better, the J assignment may be wrong. CDR1 and CDR2 from the germline V gene are LGHNT and FRNRAP. The CDR3 has 13 residues. CDR3 protein: CASGPGGSYEQFF. The CDR3 nucleotides are TGTGCTAGTGGCCCGGGGGGCTCCTACGAGCAGTTCTTC.

V is TRBV6-2 or TRBV6-3 and J is TRBJ2-5; TRBD1 aligns across 8 bases. Trimming at V came to 4 bases and at J to 3 bases, leaving 4 bases not matched to a gene. Germline CDR1 MNHEY, CDR2 SVGEGT. CDR3 size: 14 residues. The CDR3 sequence is CASSWPDREETQYF. In DNA, the CDR3 is TGTGCCAGCAGTTGGCCGGACAGGGAAGAGACCCAGTACTTC.

There are many counts of this clonotype. The chain links TRBV24-1 to TRBJ2-7; 7 nucleotides match TRBD1. Germline CDR1 reads KGHDR; CDR2 reads SFDVKD. The CDR3 is 15 residues long. V shed 5 bases and J 3 bases; nucleotides not matched to a gene: 9. The CDR3 DNA is TGTGCCACCAGTGGTGCCGGGACAGCCATCTACGAGCAGTACTTC. Translated: CATSGAGTAIYEQYF.

This clonotype showed up many times. The chain combines TRBV5-1 with TRBJ1-1; 7 nucleotides line up with TRBD1. Germline V lookup: CDR1 SGHRS, CDR2 YFSETQ. V lost 0 bases and J lost 0; bases outside the gene matches: 5. The CDR3 is 16 residues long. The chain's CDR3 is CASSLAGTAMNTEAFF. CDR3 in DNA: TGCGCCAGCAGCTTGGCCGGGACAGCAATGAACACTGAAGCTTTCTTT.

This rearrangement joins TRBV19 to TRBJ2-5; either TRBD1 or TRBD2 may fit D (6 bases each). From germline, CDR1 is LNHDA and CDR2 SQIVND (reference sequence). Trimming pared 6 bases from V and 5 bases from J, leaving 13 bases between. The CDR3 consists of 13 residues. In DNA form, the CDR3 reads TGTGCCAGTAGAATGGGGGGCGGCGAGACCCAGTACTTC. Amino acids: CASRMGGGETQYF. The whole variable domain, filled in from reference TRBV19 and TRBJ2-5, reads DGGITQSPKYLFRKEGQNVTLSCEQNLNHDAMYWYRQDPGQGLRLIYYSQIVNDFQKGDIAEGYSVSREKKESFPLTVTSAQKNPTAFYLCASRMGGGETQYFGPGTRLLVL.

The table lists this clonotype with many counts. The V gene is TRBV12-3 or TRBV12-4, the J gene TRBJ2-3; D gene ambiguous. The CDR3 is made up of 14 amino acids. Trimming took off 5 bases at V and 5 bases at J, with 14 bases between the two ends. In DNA, the CDR3 is TGTGCCAGCAGTATAGAGGCGGCTAGAGATACGCAGTATTTT. Translated, it gives CASSIEAARDTQYF.

This clonotype was seen ten or more times. The chain uses TRBV7-9 and TRBJ2-5, with 9 bases identical to TRBD1. Germline V gene data show CDR1 as SEHNR and CDR2 as FQNEAQ (reference sequence). The V and J ends lost 5 bases and 0 bases, in that order; junction bases with no gene match: 10. This CDR3 spans 17 amino acids. The CDR3 region has the DNA TGTGCCAGCAGCCAGGTGGGGACAGGGACGTACCAAGAGACCCAGTACTTC. Protein product: CASSQVGTGTYQETQYF.